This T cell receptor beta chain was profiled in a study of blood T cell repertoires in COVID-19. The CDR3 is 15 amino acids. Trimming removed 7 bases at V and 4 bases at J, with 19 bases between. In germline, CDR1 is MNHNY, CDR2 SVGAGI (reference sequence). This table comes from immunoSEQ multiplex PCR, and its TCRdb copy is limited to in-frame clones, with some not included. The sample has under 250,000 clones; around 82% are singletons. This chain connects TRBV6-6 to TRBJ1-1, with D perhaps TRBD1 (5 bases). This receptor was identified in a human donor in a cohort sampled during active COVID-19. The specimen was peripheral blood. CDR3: CASTAPGGTGTEAFF. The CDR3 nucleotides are TGTGCCAGCACCGCTCCCGGGGGAACGGGCACTGAAGCTTTCTTT.